Shown below are 21 T cell receptor beta chains from a single sample sequenced in a study of blood T cells in healthy people across ages. Sample-barcoded 5' priming and a J-beta primer mix drove a second PCR of 7 to 11 cycles. TCRdb passed the 5' RACE reads through MiXCR, listing each CDR3 protein once. This table has hundreds of thousands of distinct CDR3 sequences, more than 20% appearing once. These data are also associated with another study on T cells of mothers and their children.

Source material: blood. The receptor set was obtained from a boy aged 5-17 years in good health.

The rearrangement links TRBV7-8 to TRBJ1-5; possible D gene TRBD1, 6 bases. In germline, CDR1 is SGHVS, CDR2 FQNEAQ. The CDR3 totals 16 residues. V lost 0 bases and J 1 base, leaving 10 bases between the germline ends. The CDR3 region is CASSLAAGESNQPQHF. CDR3 nucleotides: TGTGCCAGCAGCTTAGCCGCAGGGGAAAGCAATCAGCCCCAGCATTTT.

This clonotype was recorded a few times. This sequence joins TRBV9 and TRBJ2-5; 7 nucleotides agree with TRBD2. V gave up 0 bases and J gave up 3 bases; unmatched junction bases: 2. The CDR3 sequence is 14 residues long. Per germline, CDR1 SGDLS and CDR2 YYNGEE. The CDR3 bases are TGTGCCAGCAGCGTAGGGCTAGCGGAAGAGACCCAGTACTTC. Encoded protein: CASSVGLAEETQYF. Using reference TRBV9 and TRBJ2-5 for the parts outside the CDR3, the full variable domain is DSGVTQTPKHLITATGQRVTLRCSPRSGDLSVYWYQQSLDQGLQFLIQYYNGEERAKGNILERFSAQQFPDLHSELNLSSLELGDSALYFCASSVGLAEETQYFGPGTRLLVL.

The chain couples TRBV20-1 to TRBJ2-3; TRBD2 matches at 12 bases. The CDR3 sequence is 15 residues long. Germline V CDR1 and CDR2: DFQATT, SNEGSKA (reference sequence). V dropped 3 bases and J dropped 2; count of bases not matched to a gene: 3. CDR3 coding DNA: TGCAGTGCTAGCGGACTAGCGGGGACCACAGATACGCAGTATTTT. As protein: CSASGLAGTTDTQYF.

Ten or more counts support this clonotype. The V gene is TRBV4-1, the J gene TRBJ2-3; 15 bases agree with TRBD2. The V gene end was trimmed by 0 bases and the J gene end by 9 bases; junction bases not matched to a gene: 4. The CDR3 extends over 16 amino acids. Germline V gives CDR1 MGHRA, CDR2 YSYEKL. The CDR3 region has the DNA TGCGCCAGCAGCCAAGAAGGGACTAGCGGGAGGCCCACGCAGTATTTT. Encoded protein: CASSQEGTSGRPTQYF.

The V and J genes are TRBV6-5 and TRBJ1-5, with a possible D match to TRBD1 (5 bases). Looked up from germline, CDR1 is MNHEY and CDR2 is SVGAGI. V was pared by 9 bases and J by 1 base, with 13 bases between. CDR3 size: 14 residues. The CDR3 sequence: CASSRQGSNQPQHF. The CDR3 region has the DNA TGTGCCAGTAGCCGTCAGGGCAGCAATCAGCCCCAGCATTTT.

The chain combines TRBV7-3 with TRBJ2-7, with D perhaps matching TRBD2 (5 bases). Germline CDR1 and CDR2: SGHTA and FQGTGA. Trimming shortened V by 5 bases and J by 5 bases, and 13 bases separated the two germline ends. This CDR3 is 13 amino acids long. CDR3 sequence reads: CASSQGGEDEQYF. The CDR3 coding sequence is TGTGCCAGCAGCCAAGGAGGCGAGGACGAGCAGTACTTC.

The chain has TRBV6-5 and TRBJ2-7; 7 bases are a match to TRBD2. V was pared by 1 base and J by 2 bases, with 5 bases of the junction left unmatched. The CDR3 extends over 15 amino acids. Per germline, CDR1 MNHEY and CDR2 SVGAGI. CDR3 nucleotide sequence: TGTGCCAGCAGTTACTTCGCGGGAGAGACCTACGAGCAGTACTTC. Encoded protein: CASSYFAGETYEQYF.

This clonotype has only a few counts. The rearrangement links TRBV20-1 to TRBJ2-5, with 8 positions matching TRBD2. J was trimmed by 5 bases and V by 5 bases; bases with no gene match: 7. The CDR3 sequence is 13 residues long. Germline V gene sequence: CDR1 DFQATT, CDR2 SNEGSKA (reference sequence). The CDR3 sequence: CSAPGGGGETQYF. The DNA for the CDR3 is TGCAGTGCTCCGGGCGGCGGGGGGGAGACCCAGTACTTC.

V is TRBV5-1 and J is TRBJ2-5; maybe TRBD2 (5 bases). The CDR3 has 14 residues. Germline CDR1 and CDR2: SGHRS and YFSETQ. The germline V and J ends were trimmed by 0 bases and 4 bases, with 10 bases remaining between them. The CDR3 spells CASSLGVAGETQYF. The DNA of the CDR3 is TGCGCCAGCAGCTTGGGTGTTGCGGGAGAGACCCAGTACTTC.

This sequence joins TRBV29-1 and TRBJ1-4; TRBD1 is a possible D gene (5 bases). Germline V gene data show CDR1 as SQVTM and CDR2 as ANQGSEA. The V end lost 4 bases, the J end lost 5 bases, and 11 bases lay between the germline ends. CDR3 size: 13 residues. The CDR3 DNA sequence: TGCAGCGTTGGGGGGGTTTTGAATGAAAAACTGTTTTTT. Protein sequence: CSVGGVLNEKLFF. Complete variable domain (other parts from reference TRBV29-1 and TRBJ1-4): SAVISQKPSRDICQRGTSLTIQCQVDSQVTMMFWYRQQPGQSLTLIATANQGSEATYESGFVIDKFPISRPNLTFSTLTVSNMSPEDSSIYLCSVGGVLNEKLFFGSGTQLSVL.

There are a few counts of this clonotype. The gene calls are TRBV20-1 and TRBJ2-1; 8 bases match TRBD2. Germline CDR1 is DFQATT and CDR2 is SNEGSKA (reference sequence). Trimming cost V 2 bases and J 1 base; bases outside gene matches: 4. The CDR3 covers 15 residues. The CDR3 sequence: CSARPRGGSYNEQFF. CDR3 DNA: TGCAGTGCTAGACCCCGGGGGGGATCCTACAATGAGCAGTTCTTC.

The V call is TRBV19, the J call TRBJ2-3; D uncertain. The CDR3 has 14 residues. Trimming cost V 4 bases and J 4 bases, with 12 bases left between them. The germline gives CDR1 LNHDA, CDR2 SQIVND (reference sequence). The CDR3 nucleotides are TGTGCCAGTAGTAGCGAGAGAGTGGCAGATACGCAGTATTTT. This translates into CASSSERVADTQYF.

This chain joins TRBV5-5 and TRBJ1-2; D not certain. V was trimmed by 0 bases and J by 7 bases, leaving 16 bases between them. CDR3 length: 15 amino acids. Germline loops: CDR1 SGHKS, CDR2 YYEKEE (reference sequence). CDR3 DNA: TGTGCCAGCAGCTTGGGTTTCGGGCACCCCGGTGGCTACACCTTC. It specifies CASSLGFGHPGGYTF.

V usage is TRBV20-1 and J usage is TRBJ2-5; 12 nucleotides align to TRBD2. TRBJ2-7 matches the DNA end more closely, so the J call is doubtful. This CDR3 is 16 amino acids long. Germline values: CDR1 DFQATT, CDR2 SNEGSKA (reference sequence). CDR3 sequence reads: CSARGLAGEHSYEQYF. The CDR3 DNA reads TGCAGTGCTAGAGGACTAGCGGGGGAACACTCCTACGAGCAGTACTTC.

This clonotype was detected only a few times. The V and J genes are TRBV7-2 and TRBJ2-1; the match to TRBD1 covers 7 bases. Unmatched junction bases numbered 3, after V lost 5 bases and J lost 2 bases. The CDR3 loop spans 14 amino acids. CDR1 is SGHTA and CDR2 is FQGNSA in the germline V gene. CDR3 nucleotide sequence: TGTGCCAGCAGCCCAACAGGGGCCTACAATGAGCAGTTCTTC. This encodes CASSPTGAYNEQFF.

This clonotype was seen a handful of times. This sequence joins TRBV5-6 and TRBJ2-1; 8 bases are shared with TRBD2. Trimming took 4 bases from V and 3 from J; bases not matched to a gene: 3. Germline lookup yields CDR1 SGHDT and CDR2 YYEEEE. This CDR3 has 14 amino acids. CDR3 coding DNA: TGTGCCAGCAGCGGGGGGACTAGCTACAATGAGCAGTTCTTC. Encoded protein: CASSGGTSYNEQFF.

This clonotype has more than one count but fewer than ten. This chain uses TRBV11-2 with TRBJ2-5; D is ambiguous. Matching the DNA end better, TRBJ2-1 makes the J call doubtful. The CDR3 extends over 13 amino acids. Germline V gene sequence: CDR1 SGHAT, CDR2 FQNNGV. CDR3 amino acids: CASSLYGHNEQFF. CDR3 sequence (DNA): TGTGCCAGCAGCTTATACGGACACAATGAGCAGTTCTTC.

This clonotype was detected only once. V usage is TRBV20-1 and J usage is TRBJ2-2; D is unresolved. The length of the CDR3 is 13 residues. Germline CDR1 is DFQATT and CDR2 is SNEGSKA (reference sequence). V was cut by 5 bases and J by 7 bases, with 14 bases left in between. Here the CDR3 DNA reads TGCAGTGCTCCGGACCTAGTGGGCGGGGAGCTGTTTTTT. Protein sequence: CSAPDLVGGELFF.

This chain connects TRBV4-3 to TRBJ2-2; unclear D gene. The CDR3 totals 14 residues. V lost 0 bases to trimming and J lost 5 bases, with 7 bases between them. The germline V gene encodes CDR1 LGHNA and CDR2 YSLEER. This chain's CDR3 is CASSQDDVTGELFF. CDR3 bases: TGCGCCAGCAGCCAAGATGACGTTACCGGGGAGCTGTTTTTT.

The rearrangement links TRBV20-1 to TRBJ1-5; D not certain. The CDR3 totals 12 residues. Trimming shortened V by 3 bases and J by 6 bases, and 9 bases separated the two germline ends. CDR1 and CDR2 from the germline V gene are DFQATT and SNEGSKA (reference sequence). The CDR3 DNA reads as TGCAGTGCTAGCCCGCCCAGTCAGCCCCAGCATTTT. Residues: CSASPPSQPQHF.

This clonotype has at least ten counts. The V gene is TRBV7-8, the J gene TRBJ2-5; D is undetermined. Trimming took off 6 bases at V and 5 bases at J, with 19 bases between the two ends. The CDR3 is 15 residues long. CDR1 SGHVS and CDR2 FQNEAQ come from the germline V gene. CDR3 DNA: TGTGCCAGCAGGTCCAGTAGAGTTGGGATCGAGACCCAGTACTTC. Protein: CASRSSRVGIETQYF.